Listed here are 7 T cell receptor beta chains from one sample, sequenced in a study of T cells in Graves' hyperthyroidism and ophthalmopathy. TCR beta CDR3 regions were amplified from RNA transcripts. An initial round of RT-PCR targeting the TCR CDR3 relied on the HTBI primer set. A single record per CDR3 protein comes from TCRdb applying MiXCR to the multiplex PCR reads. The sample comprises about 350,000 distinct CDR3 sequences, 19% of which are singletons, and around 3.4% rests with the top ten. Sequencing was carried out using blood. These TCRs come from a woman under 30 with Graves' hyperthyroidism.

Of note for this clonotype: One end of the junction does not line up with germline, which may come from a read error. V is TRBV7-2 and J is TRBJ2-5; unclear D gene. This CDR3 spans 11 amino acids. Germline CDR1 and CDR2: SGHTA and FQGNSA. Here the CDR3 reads CASSLGETKYF. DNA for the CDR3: TGTGCCAGCAGCTTAGGCGAGACCAAGTACTTC.

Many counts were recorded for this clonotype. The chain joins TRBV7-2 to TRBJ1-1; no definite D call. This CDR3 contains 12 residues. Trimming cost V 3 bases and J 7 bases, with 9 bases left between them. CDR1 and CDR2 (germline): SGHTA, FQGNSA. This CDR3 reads CASSFPVGEAFF. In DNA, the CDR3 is TGTGCCAGCAGCTTCCCCGTCGGTGAAGCTTTCTTT.

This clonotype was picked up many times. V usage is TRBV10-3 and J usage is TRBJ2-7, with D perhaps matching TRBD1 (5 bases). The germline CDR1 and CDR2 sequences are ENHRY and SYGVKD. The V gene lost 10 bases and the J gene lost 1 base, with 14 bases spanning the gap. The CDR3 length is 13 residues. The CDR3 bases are TGTGCCAGTGCTAAGGACACGTCCTACGAGCAGTACTTC. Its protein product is CASAKDTSYEQYF.

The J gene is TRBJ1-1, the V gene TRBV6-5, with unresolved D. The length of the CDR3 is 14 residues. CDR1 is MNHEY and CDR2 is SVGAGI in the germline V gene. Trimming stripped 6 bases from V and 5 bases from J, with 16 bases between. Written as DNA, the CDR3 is TGTGCCAGCAGCTACCAGCCGGGGAAGACTGAAGCTTTCTTT. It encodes CASSYQPGKTEAFF.

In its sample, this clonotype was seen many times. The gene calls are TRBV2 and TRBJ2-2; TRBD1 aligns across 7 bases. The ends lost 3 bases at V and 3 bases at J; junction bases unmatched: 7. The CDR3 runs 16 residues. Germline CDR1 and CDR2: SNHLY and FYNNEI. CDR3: CASSDIGQEDTGELFF. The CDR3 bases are TGTGCCAGCAGTGATATTGGACAGGAGGACACCGGGGAGCTGTTTTTT.

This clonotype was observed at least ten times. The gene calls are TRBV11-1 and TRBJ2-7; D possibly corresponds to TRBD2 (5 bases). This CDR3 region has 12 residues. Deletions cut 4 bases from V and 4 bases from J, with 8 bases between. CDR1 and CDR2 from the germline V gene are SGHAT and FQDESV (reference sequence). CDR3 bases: TGTGCCAGCAGCTCCGCGGGTTACGAGCAGTACTTC. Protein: CASSSAGYEQYF.

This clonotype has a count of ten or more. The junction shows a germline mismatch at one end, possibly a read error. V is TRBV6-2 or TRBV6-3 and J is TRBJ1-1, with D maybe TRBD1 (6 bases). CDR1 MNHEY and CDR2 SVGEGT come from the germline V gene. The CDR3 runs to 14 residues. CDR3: CAGSRTGTRTEAFF. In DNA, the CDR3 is TGTGCCGGCAGCCGAACAGGGACACGTACTGAAGCTTTCTTT.